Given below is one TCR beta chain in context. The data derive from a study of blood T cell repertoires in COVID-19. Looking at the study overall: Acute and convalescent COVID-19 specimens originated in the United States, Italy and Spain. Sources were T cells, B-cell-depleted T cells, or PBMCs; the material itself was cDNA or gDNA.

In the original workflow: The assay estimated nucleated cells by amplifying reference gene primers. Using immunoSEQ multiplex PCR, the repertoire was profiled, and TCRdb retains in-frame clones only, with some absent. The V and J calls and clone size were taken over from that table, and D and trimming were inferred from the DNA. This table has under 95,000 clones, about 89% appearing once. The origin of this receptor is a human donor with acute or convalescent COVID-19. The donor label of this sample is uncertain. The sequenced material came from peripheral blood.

CDR3 residues: CASSEAGRGGYTF. The CDR3 coding sequence is TGTGCCAGCAGTGAAGCAGGCAGGGGCGGCTACACCTTC. The V call is TRBV6-1, the J call TRBJ1-2, with D tentatively TRBD1 (6 bases). In germline, CDR1 is MNHNS, CDR2 SASEGT. The length of the CDR3 is 13 residues. Trimming cost V 0 bases and J 8 bases, with 10 bases left between them.